The clone carrying this T cell receptor (beta chain) was counted only a few times. Template material for amplifying TCR beta CDR3 regions consisted of RNA transcripts. Carried out on the TCR CDR3, a first-round RT-PCR used the HTBI primer set. TCRdb reprocessed the multiplex PCR reads with MiXCR, giving one entry per CDR3 protein. Of a few hundred thousand distinct CDR3 sequences listed, 22% are singletons. The data stem from a study of T cells in Graves' hyperthyroidism and ophthalmopathy. Germline loops: CDR1 KGHDR, CDR2 SFDVKD. There are 14 residues in the CDR3. The V end lost 0 bases, the J end lost 3 bases, and 7 bases lay between the germline ends.

This clonotype originated in a woman between 65 and 79 years old with Graves' ophthalmopathy. The genes are TRBV24-1 and TRBJ1-2; unclear D gene. Material for sequencing was blood. The CDR3 loop reads CATSDLASHYGYTF. The CDR3 coding sequence is TGTGCCACCAGTGATTTGGCCAGCCACTATGGCTACACCTTC.